The sequence of this TCR beta chain was determined in a study of cytomegalovirus exposure and HLA in healthy donors. Across the study: Sequencing of about 179 million T cells in an earlier analysis found 95 million to 120 million unique TCR beta sequences.

Primers included in the PCR were 60 Vbeta and 13 Jbeta primers. The data were produced by immunoSEQ multiplex PCR, yet TCRdb's version contains in-frame clones alone and is incomplete. This sample has roughly 150,000 clones, with roughly 70% found just once. This CDR3 is built from 11 residues. V was shortened by 8 bases and J by 0 bases, with 4 bases between the two germline ends. The germline V gene has CDR1 MDHEN and CDR2 SYDVKM. Sequencing was performed on PBMCs. The chain couples TRBV28 to TRBJ1-2; no clear D gene. This clonotype originated in a man aged 25-40 years in good health and CMV-seropositive. The CDR3 coding sequence is TGTGCCAGCCAGGCTAACTATGGCTACACCTTC. Translation gives CASQANYGYTF.